The 18 T cell receptor beta chains below all came from one sample that was sequenced in a study of T cell repertoires in cytomegalovirus infection. A single record per CDR3 protein comes from TCRdb applying MiXCR to the reads. This table holds about 150,000 distinct CDR3 sequences, around 20% found once. Sequenced material: PBMCs. The receptors were sampled from a human donor in good health (CMV status not recorded). Some clones in this sample may be carry-over from other donors' samples.

In this sample, this clonotype turned up many times. The chain couples TRBV7-2 to TRBJ1-6; 8 bases line up with TRBD1. Per germline, CDR1 SGHTA and CDR2 FQGNSA. The CDR3 covers 14 residues. Trimming at V came to 5 bases and at J to 10 bases, leaving 7 bases not matched to a gene. The CDR3, as DNA: TGTGCCAGCAGCCCCGGACAGGGAAGATCACCCCTCCACTTT. Translated: CASSPGQGRSPLHF.

V and J are TRBV6-6 and TRBJ2-5, with 8 bases lining up with TRBD2. V was pared by 7 bases and J by 3 bases, with 7 bases of the junction left unmatched. The CDR3 has 14 residues. Per the germline V gene, CDR1 is MNHNY and CDR2 is SVGAGI (reference sequence). The CDR3 DNA sequence: TGTGCCAGCAACCTACCGGGACTAGAAGAGACCCAGTACTTC. It encodes CASNLPGLEETQYF.

Sample share makes this clonotype medium-sized. This chain joins TRBV7-2 and TRBJ2-5, with 10 bases fitting TRBD2. CDR3 size: 15 residues. Looked up from germline, CDR1 is SGHTA and CDR2 is FQGNSA. J was trimmed by 1 base and V by 5 bases; bases with no gene match: 4. The CDR3 bases are TGTGCCAGCAGCCACGGACTAGCGGCCCAAGAGACCCAGTACTTC. Its protein product is CASSHGLAAQETQYF. The whole variable domain, remainder taken from reference TRBV7-2 and TRBJ2-5, is GAGVSQSPSNKVTEKGKDVELRCDPISGHTALYWYRQSLGQGLEFLIYFQGNSAPDKSGLPSDRFSAERTGGSVSTLTIQRTQQEDSAVYLCASSHGLAAQETQYFGPGTRLLVL.

The V and J genes are TRBV20-1 and TRBJ2-5; the match to TRBD2 covers 12 bases. The germline V gene encodes CDR1 DFQATT and CDR2 SNEGSKA (reference sequence). CDR3 size: 15 residues. V dropped 3 bases and J dropped 5; count of bases not matched to a gene: 7. CDR3 protein: CSASPSGGARETQYF. In nucleotides, the CDR3 is TGCAGTGCTAGTCCTAGCGGGGGGGCCCGGGAGACCCAGTACTTC.

This clonotype was recorded at least ten times. This rearrangement joins TRBV7-2 to TRBJ2-5; no clear D. V lost 5 bases, J lost 7 bases, and 8 bases lay in between. CDR3 length: 11 amino acids. Looked up from germline, CDR1 is SGHTA and CDR2 is FQGNSA. CDR3 sequence reads: CASSLLGTQYF. The CDR3 DNA reads TGTGCCAGCAGCCTCCTGGGGACCCAGTACTTC. The full variable domain, with the rest looked up from reference TRBV7-2 and TRBJ2-5, is GAGVSQSPSNKVTEKGKDVELRCDPISGHTALYWYRQSLGQGLEFLIYFQGNSAPDKSGLPSDRFSAERTGGSVSTLTIQRTQQEDSAVYLCASSLLGTQYFGPGTRLLVL.

This clonotype was seen a handful of times. V is TRBV7-3 and J is TRBJ2-7; D ambiguous. Germline lookup yields CDR1 SGHTA and CDR2 FQGTGA. This CDR3 is 10 amino acids long. Trimming pared 9 bases from V and 4 bases from J, leaving 7 bases between. The CDR3: CARVGYEQYF. In nucleotides, the CDR3 is TGTGCCAGGGTCGGGTACGAGCAGTACTTC.

This clonotype was seen ten or more times. V and J are TRBV7-6 and TRBJ1-1; tentative D call: TRBD1 (6 bases). The germline gives CDR1 SGHVS, CDR2 FNYEAQ. V shed 4 bases and J shed 4 bases, with 10 bases lying between them. The CDR3 extends over 13 amino acids. For the CDR3, the DNA is TGTGCCAGCAGCTCGGGGGCGGGCACTGAAGCTTTCTTT. This encodes CASSSGAGTEAFF.

The genes are TRBV13 and TRBJ2-5, with 7 bases lining up with TRBD2. The CDR3 sequence is 15 residues long. Germline V gene lookup returns CDR1 PRHDT and CDR2 FYEKMQ (reference sequence). The trim removed 2 bases at V and 2 bases at J, leaving 5 bases unmatched. The CDR3 sequence is CASSLRAGVQETQYF. The CDR3 nucleotides read TGTGCCAGCAGCTTACGGGCGGGAGTACAAGAGACCCAGTACTTC.

This clonotype is medium-sized. The genes are TRBV7-2 and TRBJ2-1; no clear D. The germline V gene encodes CDR1 SGHTA and CDR2 FQGNSA. Trimming left V 1 base short and J 7 bases short, with 14 bases between. The CDR3 sequence is 15 residues long. The CDR3 reads CASSLVIAAPNEQFF. The CDR3 bases are TGTGCCAGCAGCTTAGTCATCGCGGCGCCGAATGAGCAGTTCTTC.

This clonotype showed up many times. This chain links TRBV7-2 with TRBJ2-1, with a tentative D call TRBD2 (6 bases). Germline CDR1 SGHTA, CDR2 FQGNSA. The V and J ends lost 0 bases and 7 bases respectively, with 13 bases between them. CDR3 length: 15 amino acids. The CDR3 is CASSLAGGPQNEQFF. The CDR3 DNA is TGTGCCAGCAGCTTAGCGGGAGGTCCCCAAAATGAGCAGTTCTTC. Supplemented by reference TRBV7-2 and TRBJ2-1, the full variable domain reads GAGVSQSPSNKVTEKGKDVELRCDPISGHTALYWYRQSLGQGLEFLIYFQGNSAPDKSGLPSDRFSAERTGGSVSTLTIQRTQQEDSAVYLCASSLAGGPQNEQFFGPGTRLTVL.

At least ten counts were recorded for this clonotype. The chain uses TRBV7-2 and TRBJ1-2; possible D gene TRBD1, 5 bases. Germline V lookup: CDR1 SGHTA, CDR2 FQGNSA. V lost 5 bases and J 7 bases, leaving 11 bases between the germline ends. The CDR3 spans 12 residues. CDR3 sequence reads: CASSPMGGGYTF. CDR3 DNA sequence: TGTGCCAGCAGCCCAATGGGGGGTGGCTACACCTTC. The full variable domain, completed using reference TRBV7-2 and TRBJ1-2, is GAGVSQSPSNKVTEKGKDVELRCDPISGHTALYWYRQSLGQGLEFLIYFQGNSAPDKSGLPSDRFSAERTGGSVSTLTIQRTQQEDSAVYLCASSPMGGGYTFGSGTRLTVV.

This clonotype was observed a handful of times. Its ends do not fully match the called genes, so a read error is possible. The chain carries TRBV7-7 and TRBJ1-2; D not resolved. Germline V gene data show CDR1 as SSHAT and CDR2 as FNYEAQ (reference sequence). The CDR3 spans 15 residues. CDR3 region: CASSPLAVTNDGYTF. The CDR3, as DNA: TGTGCTAGCAGCCCACTGGCAGTGACGAACGACGGCTACACCTTC.

At least ten counts were recorded for this clonotype. The J gene is TRBJ2-1, the V gene TRBV7-8, with a tentative D call TRBD1 (6 bases). The CDR3 is made up of 15 amino acids. Trimming removed 5 bases at V and 0 bases at J, with 11 bases between. In germline, CDR1 is SGHVS, CDR2 FQNEAQ. CDR3 bases: TGTGCCAGCAGCATAGACAGGAGCTCCTACAATGAGCAGTTCTTC. Its protein product is CASSIDRSSYNEQFF.

This clonotype has at least ten counts. The rearrangement uses TRBV27 and TRBJ2-2, with D hard to call. Germline V gene lookup returns CDR1 MNHEY and CDR2 SMNVEV (reference sequence). The V end was cut by 3 bases, the J end by 6 bases, with 8 bases between. The CDR3 length is 13 residues. CDR3 loop: CASSFRLAGELFF. CDR3 sequence (DNA): TGTGCCAGCAGTTTCAGGCTGGCCGGGGAGCTGTTTTTT.

Only a few counts were recorded for this clonotype. The chain employs TRBV3-1 and TRBJ2-7; TRBD1 or TRBD2 may be the D gene (5 bases each). CDR1 and CDR2 (germline): LGHDT, YNNKEL (reference sequence). V shed 1 base and J shed 1 base, with 8 bases lying between them. This CDR3 spans 14 amino acids. As DNA, the CDR3 is TGTGCCAGCAGCCAAGCGGGACGTTCCTACGAGCAGTACTTC. As protein: CASSQAGRSYEQYF.

This clonotype has a single count. The genes are TRBV5-1 and TRBJ2-7; perhaps TRBD1 as D (6 bases). The CDR3 totals 12 residues. V lost 3 bases to trimming and J lost 7 bases, with 11 bases between them. CDR1 and CDR2 from the germline V gene are SGHRS and YFSETQ. The CDR3 sequence: CASSSGQREQYF. CDR3 DNA: TGCGCCAGCAGCTCCGGACAGCGAGAGCAGTACTTC.

V usage is TRBV30 and J usage is TRBJ2-1; D remains unclear. Looked up from germline, CDR1 is GTSNPN and CDR2 is SVGIG (reference sequence). The CDR3 contains 13 residues. Trimming took 1 base from V and 6 from J, leaving 10 bases between them. This chain's CDR3 is CAWSDSSSNEQFF. The CDR3 region has the DNA TGTGCCTGGAGTGATAGTAGCTCCAATGAGCAGTTCTTC.

This clonotype turned up a few times. The CDR3 coding sequence is TGTGCCAGCAACTCTGAACAGGGGAACACCGGGGAGCTGTTTTTT. Translation gives CASNSEQGNTGELFF. This sequence joins TRBV12-3 or TRBV12-4 and TRBJ2-2; tentative D call: TRBD1 (6 bases). V lost 7 bases to trimming and J lost 1 base, with 13 bases between them. The CDR3 spans 15 residues.